This T cell receptor beta chain appears in the sequencing data of a study of T cell responses to AZD1222 COVID-19 vaccine. Study-wide results and limits: Nearly half of spike-specific TCRs reportedly target variant regions that are unmutated in the B.1.351 and B.1.1.7 variants. Baseline antibody screening turned up just 6 or 7 seropositive AZD1222 recipients. CD4 TCRs covered the whole spike, strongest at regions 160-218 and 743-854.

Germline V gives CDR1 ENHRY, CDR2 SYGVKD. The CDR3 has 14 amino acids. Trimming shortened V by 10 bases and J by 1 base, and 15 bases separated the two germline ends. With respect to this clone: Its antigen is currently unknown.

TCRdb keeps only in-frame clones here, not all; method: immunoSEQ multiplex PCR. The table shows about 93,000 clones, with about nine tenths occurring only once. The genes are TRBV10-3 and TRBJ2-3, with D uncertain. The receptor's source is an adult in good health. Sample: peripheral blood, taken on day 0 of MenACWY control vaccination. CDR3: CASTLRLGTDTQYF. Here the CDR3 DNA reads TGTGCCAGCACACTTCGTCTGGGCACAGATACGCAGTATTTT.